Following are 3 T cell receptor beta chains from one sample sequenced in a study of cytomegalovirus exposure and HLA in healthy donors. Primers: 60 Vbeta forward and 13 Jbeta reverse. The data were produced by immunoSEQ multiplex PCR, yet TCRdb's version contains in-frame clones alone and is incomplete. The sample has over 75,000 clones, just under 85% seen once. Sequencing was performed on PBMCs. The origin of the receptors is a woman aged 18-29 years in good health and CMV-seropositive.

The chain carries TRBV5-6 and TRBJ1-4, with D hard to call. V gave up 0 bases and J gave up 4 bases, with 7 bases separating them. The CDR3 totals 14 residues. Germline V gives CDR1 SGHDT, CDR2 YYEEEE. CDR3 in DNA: TGTGCCAGCAGCTTGGCCACTTATAATGAAAAACTGTTTTTT. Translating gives CASSLATYNEKLFF.

CDR3 region: CASSFRVSQAFF. DNA of the CDR3: TGTGCCAGCAGTTTCAGGGTGAGCCAAGCTTTCTTT. The rearrangement links TRBV28 to TRBJ1-1; D is possibly TRBD1 (5 bases). Per the germline V gene, CDR1 is MDHEN and CDR2 is SYDVKM. The CDR3 sequence is 12 residues long. Trimming took off 3 bases at V and 9 bases at J, with 11 bases between the two ends.

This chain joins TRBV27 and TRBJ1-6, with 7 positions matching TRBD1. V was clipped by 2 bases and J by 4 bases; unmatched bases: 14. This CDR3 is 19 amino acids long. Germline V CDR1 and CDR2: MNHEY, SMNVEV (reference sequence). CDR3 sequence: CASSLGGTDHSTYNSPLHF. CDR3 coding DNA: TGTGCCAGCAGTTTAGGCGGGACAGACCATTCCACTTATAATTCACCCCTCCACTTT.